This T cell receptor (beta chain) was obtained from a study of T-cell reconstitution after alpha-beta-depleted transplantation in children. The authors prepared the TCRbeta library with unique molecular identifiers. From the PCR reads, TCRdb called clonotypes with MiXCR, one entry per CDR3 protein. The sample yields hundreds of thousands of distinct CDR3 sequences, roughly 33% seen once. Material: PBMCs from the stem cell graft donor, obtained from the stem cell graft. This clonotype originated in a human donor who donated a stem cell graft to a child with aplastic anemia.

For the CDR3, the DNA is TGTGCCAGCACCCTGGGGGACAGGGGGCCTGGAAACACCATATATTTT. It specifies CASTLGDRGPGNTIYF. J is TRBJ1-3 and V is TRBV12-3 or TRBV12-4; TRBD1 agrees at 12 bases. The CDR3 totals 16 residues. Trimming took 7 bases from V and 2 from J; bases not matched to a gene: 6.